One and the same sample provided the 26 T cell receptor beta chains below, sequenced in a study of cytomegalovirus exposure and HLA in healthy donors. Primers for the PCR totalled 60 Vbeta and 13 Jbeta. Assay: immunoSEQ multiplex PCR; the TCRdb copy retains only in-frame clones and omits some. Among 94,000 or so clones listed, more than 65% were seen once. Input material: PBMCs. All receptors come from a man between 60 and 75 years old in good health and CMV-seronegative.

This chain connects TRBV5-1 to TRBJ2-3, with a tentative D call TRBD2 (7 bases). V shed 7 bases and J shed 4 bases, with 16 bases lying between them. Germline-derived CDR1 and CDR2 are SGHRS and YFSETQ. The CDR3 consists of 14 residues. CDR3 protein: CASLLGGPADTQYF. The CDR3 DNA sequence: TGCGCCAGCCTCCTGGGGGGGCCCGCAGATACGCAGTATTTT.

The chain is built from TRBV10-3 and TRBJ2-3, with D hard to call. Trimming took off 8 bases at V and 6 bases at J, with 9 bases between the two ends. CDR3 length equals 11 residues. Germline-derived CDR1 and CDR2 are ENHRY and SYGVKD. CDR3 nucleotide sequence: TGTGCCATCGGCAGTCCGGATACGCAGTATTTT. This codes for CAIGSPDTQYF.

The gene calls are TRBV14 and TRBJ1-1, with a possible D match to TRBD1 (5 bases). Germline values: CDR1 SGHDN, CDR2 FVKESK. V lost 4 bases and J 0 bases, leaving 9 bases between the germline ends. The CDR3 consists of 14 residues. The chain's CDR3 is CASSRAGLNTEAFF. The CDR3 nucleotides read TGTGCCAGCAGCCGCGCAGGGTTGAACACTGAAGCTTTCTTT. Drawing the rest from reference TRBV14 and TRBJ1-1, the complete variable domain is EAGVTQFPSHSVIEKGQTVTLRCDPISGHDNLYWYRRVMGKEIKFLLHFVKESKQDESGMPNNRFLAERTGGTYSTLKVQPAELEDSGVYFCASSRAGLNTEAFFGQGTRLTVV.

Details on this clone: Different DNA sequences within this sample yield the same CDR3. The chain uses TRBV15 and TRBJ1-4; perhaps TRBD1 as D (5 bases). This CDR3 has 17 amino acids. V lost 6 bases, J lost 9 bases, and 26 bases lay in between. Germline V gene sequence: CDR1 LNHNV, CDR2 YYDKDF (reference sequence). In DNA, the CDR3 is TGTGCCACCAGTGGAGGCGCGGGGCGGGGAGGAGAACAAAAACTGTTTTTT. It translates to CATSGGAGRGGEQKLFF.

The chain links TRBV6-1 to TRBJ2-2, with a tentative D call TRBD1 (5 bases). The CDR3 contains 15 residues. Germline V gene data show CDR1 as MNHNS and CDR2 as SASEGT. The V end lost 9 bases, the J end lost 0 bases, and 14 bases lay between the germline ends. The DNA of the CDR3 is TGTGCCAGTATTTCGACAGACGCGAACACCGGGGAGCTGTTTTTT. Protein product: CASISTDANTGELFF.

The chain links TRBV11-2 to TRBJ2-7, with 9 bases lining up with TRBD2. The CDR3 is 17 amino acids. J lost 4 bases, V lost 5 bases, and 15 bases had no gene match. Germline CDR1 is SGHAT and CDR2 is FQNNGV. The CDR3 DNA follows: TGTGCCAGCAGCCAGGGTTCGGGGACTAGCACCGCTTACGAGCAGTACTTC. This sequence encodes CASSQGSGTSTAYEQYF.

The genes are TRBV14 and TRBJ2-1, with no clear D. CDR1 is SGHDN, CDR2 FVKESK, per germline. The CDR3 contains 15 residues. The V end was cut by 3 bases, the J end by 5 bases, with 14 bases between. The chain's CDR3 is CASSHSTERNNEQFF. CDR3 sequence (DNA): TGTGCCAGCAGCCACTCCACCGAGCGCAACAATGAGCAGTTCTTC.

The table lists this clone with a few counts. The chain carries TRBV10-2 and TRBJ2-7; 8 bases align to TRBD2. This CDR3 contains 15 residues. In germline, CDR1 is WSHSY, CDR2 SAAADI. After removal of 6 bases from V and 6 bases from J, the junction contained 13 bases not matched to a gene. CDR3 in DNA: TGCGCCAGCAGCGAGGGGGGACTAGGTTCTCTCGAGCAGTACTTC. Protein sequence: CASSEGGLGSLEQYF.

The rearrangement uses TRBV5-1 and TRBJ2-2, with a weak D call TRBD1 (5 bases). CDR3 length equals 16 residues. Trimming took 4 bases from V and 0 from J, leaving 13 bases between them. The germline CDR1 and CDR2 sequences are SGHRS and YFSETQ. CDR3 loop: CASSTTGNANTGELFF. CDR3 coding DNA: TGCGCCAGCAGCACTACAGGCAACGCGAACACCGGGGAGCTGTTTTTT.

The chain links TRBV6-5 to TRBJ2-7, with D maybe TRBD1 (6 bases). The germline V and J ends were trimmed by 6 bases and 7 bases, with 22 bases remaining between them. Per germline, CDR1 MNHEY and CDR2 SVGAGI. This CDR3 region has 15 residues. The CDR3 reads CASRHYRDSQGEQYF. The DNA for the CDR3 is TGTGCCAGCAGGCACTACCGAGACAGTCAGGGGGAGCAGTACTTC.

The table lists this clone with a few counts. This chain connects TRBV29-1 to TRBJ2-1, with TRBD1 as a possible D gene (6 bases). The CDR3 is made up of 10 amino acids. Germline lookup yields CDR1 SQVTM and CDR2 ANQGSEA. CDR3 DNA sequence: TGCAGTGCCGGGACAACTGAGCAGTTCTTC. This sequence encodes CSAGTTEQFF.

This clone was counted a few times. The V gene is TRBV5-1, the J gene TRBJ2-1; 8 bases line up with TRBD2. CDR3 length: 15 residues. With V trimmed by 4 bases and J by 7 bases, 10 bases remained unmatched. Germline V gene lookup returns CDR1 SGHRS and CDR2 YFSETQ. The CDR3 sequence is CASSPVLAEGNEQFF. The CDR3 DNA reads TGCGCCAGCAGCCCCGTACTAGCGGAGGGGAATGAGCAGTTCTTC.

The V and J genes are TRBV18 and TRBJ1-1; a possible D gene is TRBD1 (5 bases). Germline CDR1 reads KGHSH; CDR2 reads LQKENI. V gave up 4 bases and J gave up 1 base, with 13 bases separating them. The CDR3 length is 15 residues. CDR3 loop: CASSQDTLGNTEAFF. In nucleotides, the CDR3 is TGTGCCAGCTCACAGGACACACTGGGGAACACTGAAGCTTTCTTT.

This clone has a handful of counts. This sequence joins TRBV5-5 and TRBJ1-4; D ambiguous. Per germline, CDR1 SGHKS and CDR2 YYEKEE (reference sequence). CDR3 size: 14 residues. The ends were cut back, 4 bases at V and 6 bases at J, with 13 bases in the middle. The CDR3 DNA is TGTGCCAGCAGCCTTAGTAGAAGCGATGAAAAACTGTTTTTT. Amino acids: CASSLSRSDEKLFF.

The CDR3 loop reads CASGRRSDEQYF. DNA for the CDR3: TGTGCCAGCGGCCGACGTAGCGACGAGCAGTACTTC. The chain carries TRBV6-5 and TRBJ2-7, with D possibly being TRBD2 (5 bases). CDR1 and CDR2 from the germline V gene are MNHEY and SVGAGI. Deletions cut 8 bases from V and 5 bases from J, with 13 bases between. There are 12 residues in the CDR3.

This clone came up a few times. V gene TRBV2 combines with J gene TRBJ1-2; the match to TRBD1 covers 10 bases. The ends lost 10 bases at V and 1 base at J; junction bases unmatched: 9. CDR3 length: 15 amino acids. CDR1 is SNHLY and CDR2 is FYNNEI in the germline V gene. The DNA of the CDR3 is TGTGCCAACAAGGACAGGGGGGGAAATAACTATGGCTACACCTTC. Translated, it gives CANKDRGGNNYGYTF.

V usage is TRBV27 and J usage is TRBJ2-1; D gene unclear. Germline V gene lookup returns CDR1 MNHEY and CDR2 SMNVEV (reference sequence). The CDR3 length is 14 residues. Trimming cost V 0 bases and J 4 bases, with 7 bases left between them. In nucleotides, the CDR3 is TGTGCCAGCAGTTTATCGCCCGGTTACAATGAGCAGTTCTTC. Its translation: CASSLSPGYNEQFF.

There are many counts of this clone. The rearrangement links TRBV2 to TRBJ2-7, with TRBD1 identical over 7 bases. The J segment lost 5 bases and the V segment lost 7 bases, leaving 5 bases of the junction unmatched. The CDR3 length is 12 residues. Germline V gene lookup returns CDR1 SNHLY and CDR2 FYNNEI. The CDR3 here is CASNGDSNEQYF. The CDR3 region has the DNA TGTGCCAGCAACGGGGACAGCAACGAGCAGTACTTC.

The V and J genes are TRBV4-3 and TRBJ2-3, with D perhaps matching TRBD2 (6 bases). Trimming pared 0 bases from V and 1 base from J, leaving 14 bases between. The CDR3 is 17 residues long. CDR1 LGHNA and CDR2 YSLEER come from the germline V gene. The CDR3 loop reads CASSQDLWASGTDTQYF. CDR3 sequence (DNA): TGCGCCAGCAGCCAAGATCTTTGGGCTAGCGGCACAGATACGCAGTATTTT.

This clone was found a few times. CDR3 loop: CASSYAPFYEQYF. The CDR3 coding sequence is TGTGCCAGCAGTTACGCGCCCTTCTACGAGCAGTACTTC. V usage is TRBV6-6 and J usage is TRBJ2-5; unclear D gene. The DNA end favors TRBJ2-7, so the J call may be wrong. Germline values: CDR1 MNHNY, CDR2 SVGAGI (reference sequence). CDR3 length equals 13 residues.

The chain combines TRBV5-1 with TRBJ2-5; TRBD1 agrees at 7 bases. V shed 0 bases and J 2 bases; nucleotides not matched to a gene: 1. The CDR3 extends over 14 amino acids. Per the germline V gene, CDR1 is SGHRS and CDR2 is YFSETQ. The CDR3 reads CASSLAGQQETQYF. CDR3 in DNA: TGCGCCAGCAGCTTGGCGGGACAGCAAGAGACCCAGTACTTC.

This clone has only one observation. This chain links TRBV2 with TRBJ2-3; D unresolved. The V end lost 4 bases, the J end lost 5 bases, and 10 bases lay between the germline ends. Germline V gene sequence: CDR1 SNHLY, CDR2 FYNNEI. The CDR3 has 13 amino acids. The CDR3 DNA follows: TGTGCCAGCAGTGGGCTAGAAGGAGATACGCAGTATTTT. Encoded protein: CASSGLEGDTQYF. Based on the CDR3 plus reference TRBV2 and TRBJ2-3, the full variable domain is EPEVTQTPSHQVTQMGQEVILRCVPISNHLYFYWYRQILGQKVEFLVSFYNNEISEKSEIFDDQFSVERPDGSNFTLKIRSTKLEDSAMYFCASSGLEGDTQYFGPGTRLTVL.

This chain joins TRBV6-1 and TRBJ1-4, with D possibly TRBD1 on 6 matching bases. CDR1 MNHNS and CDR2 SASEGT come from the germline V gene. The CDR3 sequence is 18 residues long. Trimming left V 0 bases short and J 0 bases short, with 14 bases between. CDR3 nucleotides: TGTGCCAGCAGTGAAGCAATACAGGGCAGTTCAACTAATGAAAAACTGTTTTTT. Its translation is CASSEAIQGSSTNEKLFF.

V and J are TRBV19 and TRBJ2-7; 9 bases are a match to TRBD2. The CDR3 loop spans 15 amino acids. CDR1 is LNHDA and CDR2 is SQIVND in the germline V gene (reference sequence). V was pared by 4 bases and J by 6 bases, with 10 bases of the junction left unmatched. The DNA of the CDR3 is TGTGCCAGTAGTAGTCTTGGCGGGAGGGCCGTCGAGCAGTACTTC. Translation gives CASSSLGGRAVEQYF.

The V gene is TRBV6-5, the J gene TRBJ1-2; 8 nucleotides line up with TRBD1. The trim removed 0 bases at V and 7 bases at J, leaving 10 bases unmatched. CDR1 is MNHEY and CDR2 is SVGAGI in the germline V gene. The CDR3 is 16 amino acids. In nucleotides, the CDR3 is TGTGCCAGCAGTTACTCGAAGGCTGGACAGGGATTTGGCTACACCTTC. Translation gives CASSYSKAGQGFGYTF.

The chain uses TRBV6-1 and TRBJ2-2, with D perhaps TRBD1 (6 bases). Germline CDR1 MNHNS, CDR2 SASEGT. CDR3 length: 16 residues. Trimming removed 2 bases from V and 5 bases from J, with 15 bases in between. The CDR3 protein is CASSERGSLRTGELFF. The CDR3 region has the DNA TGTGCCAGCAGTGAAAGGGGGTCCTTGCGGACCGGGGAGCTGTTTTTT.